This T cell receptor beta chain was observed in a study of CD8 T cells in Susac syndrome. The individuals used as controls were healthy donors who had been matched for both age and sex. FACS enriched CD8+ TEMRA cells, while bulk CD8+ and CD4+ were negatively isolated. Random hexamers served to reverse transcribe roughly 0.45 to 1 ug RNA. One entry per CDR3 protein results from TCRdb running MiXCR on the immunoSEQ multiplex PCR reads. The sample holds more than 95,000 distinct CDR3 sequences, over 85% seen once. The sequencing input was CD4+ T cells from PBMCs. This sequence was found in a human donor in good health.

CDR3 bases: TGCAGTGGAAACGGCGAGGAGCCCTACGAGCAGTACTTC. Its translation is CSGNGEEPYEQYF. V and J are TRBV20-1 and TRBJ2-7; D remains unclear. This CDR3 is 13 amino acids long. V was pared by 7 bases and J by 2 bases, with 15 bases between. Germline V CDR1 and CDR2: DFQATT, SNEGSKA (reference sequence).